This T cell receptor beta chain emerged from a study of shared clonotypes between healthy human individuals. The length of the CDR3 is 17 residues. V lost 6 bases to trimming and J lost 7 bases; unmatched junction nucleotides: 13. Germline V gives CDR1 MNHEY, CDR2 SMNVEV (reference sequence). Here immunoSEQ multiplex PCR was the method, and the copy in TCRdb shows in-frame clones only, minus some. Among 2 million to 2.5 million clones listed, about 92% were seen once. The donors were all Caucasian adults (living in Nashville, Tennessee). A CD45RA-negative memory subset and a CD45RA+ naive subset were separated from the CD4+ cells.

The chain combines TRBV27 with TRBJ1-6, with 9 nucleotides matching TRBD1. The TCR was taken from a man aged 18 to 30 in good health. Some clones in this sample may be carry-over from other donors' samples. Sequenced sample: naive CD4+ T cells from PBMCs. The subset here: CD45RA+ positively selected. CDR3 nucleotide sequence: TGTGCCAGCAGCCCCCGCCCCACGGGACAGGGAAATTCACCCCTCCACTTT. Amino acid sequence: CASSPRPTGQGNSPLHF.